The rows below give T cell receptor beta chains drawn from one sample of a study of blood T cell repertoires in COVID-19. Assay used: immunoSEQ multiplex PCR; TCRdb lists only in-frame clones, some missing. This repertoire shows some 350,000 clones, approximately 88% found once; its top ten account for about 5%. Sequenced sample: PBMCs or T cells enriched from blood (not recorded which). Receptors originate from a man younger than 45 who had recovered from COVID-19. Both conserved end residues are part of each CDR3. The D gene is left open where the match is weak. Not every row has a clone size; where given, it reads once, few, many or a size class.

TRBV9	TRBJ2-3	NA	TRBD2	CASSNGLAGTDTQYF	TGTGCCAGCAGCAACGGACTAGCGGGGACGGATACGCAGTATTTT
TRBV28	TRBJ1-4	NA	TRBD1	CASSETFLQGYDEKLFF	TGTGCCAGCAGCGAAACTTTCTTACAGGGGTATGACGAAAAACTGTTTTTT
TRBV27	TRBJ2-7	NA	TRBD1	CASSTIPGQKVQYF	TGTGCCAGCAGTACAATCCCGGGACAGAAAGTGCAGTACTTC
TRBV5-1	TRBJ1-4	NA	NA	CASSLGAATNEKLFF	TGCGCCAGCAGCTTGGGTGCAGCAACTAATGAAAAACTGTTTTTT
TRBV5-1	TRBJ2-3	once	TRBD1	CASSQDRVNTDTQYF	TGCGCCAGCAGCCAGGACAGGGTCAACACAGATACGCAGTATTTT
TRBV12-3/TRBV12-4	TRBJ1-1	NA	NA	CASSRSGQSEAFF	TGTGCCAGCAGCCGATCAGGACAGTCTGAAGCTTTCTTT
TRBV19	TRBJ1-5	few	TRBD1	CASSLSRDRPNQPQHF	TGTGCCAGTAGTCTATCCCGGGACAGGCCCAATCAGCCCCAGCATTTT
TRBV4-2	TRBJ2-5	NA	NA	CASSQDPAGRQETQYF	TGTGCCAGCAGCCAAGATCCAGCGGGCAGACAAGAGACCCAGTACTTC
TRBV19	TRBJ2-2	NA	NA	CASSTRTTGELFF	TGTGCCAGTAGTACCCGGACTACCGGGGAGCTGTTTTTT
TRBV30	TRBJ2-5	NA	TRBD2	CAWSWTSGVKETQYF	TGTGCCTGGAGTTGGACTAGCGGGGTTAAGGAGACCCAGTACTTC
TRBV7-3	TRBJ2-2	NA	NA	CASSLVPGNTGELFF	TGTGCCAGCAGCTTAGTACCCGGGAACACCGGGGAGCTGTTTTTT
TRBV5-8	TRBJ2-1	NA	TRBD2	CASSLAVTSGVYNEQFF	TGTGCCAGCAGCTTGGCCGTAACTAGCGGGGTTTACAATGAGCAGTTCTTC
TRBV29-1	TRBJ1-1	few	TRBD1	CSAGQGWGMNTEAFF	TGCAGCGCCGGACAGGGTTGGGGCATGAACACTGAAGCTTTCTTT
TRBV7-9	TRBJ2-1	NA	TRBD1	CASSSGTGNYNEQFF	TGTGCCAGCAGCTCCGGGACAGGCAATTACAATGAGCAGTTCTTC
TRBV29-1	TRBJ2-2	NA	NA	CSVVRGTGELFF	TGCAGCGTTGTTAGGGGGACCGGGGAGCTGTTTTTT
TRBV9	TRBJ2-7	NA	NA	CASSVVSDPGYEQYF	TGTGCCAGCAGCGTAGTTTCAGACCCAGGCTACGAGCAGTACTTC
TRBV20-1	TRBJ2-5	NA	NA	CSASHGETQYF	TGCAGTGCCTCACACGGGGAGACCCAGTACTTC
TRBV18	TRBJ1-6	NA	TRBD1	CASSPDRGYSPLHF	TGTGCCAGCTCACCGGACAGGGGTTATTCACCCCTCCACTTT
TRBV27	TRBJ2-7	NA	NA	CASSLAGLYEQYF	TGTGCCAGCAGTTTAGCAGGACTCTACGAGCAGTACTTC
TRBV9	TRBJ2-5	NA	TRBD2	CASTTGLGDRTQYF	TGTGCCAGCACTACGGGACTAGGCGATCGGACCCAGTACTTC
TRBV7-9	TRBJ2-1	once	NA	CASSMAGADTQFF	TGTGCCAGCAGCATGGCGGGGGCGGATACCCAGTTCTTC
TRBV18	TRBJ1-5	NA	TRBD1	CASSHGTGLYQPQHF	TGTGCCAGCTCACATGGGACAGGGTTATACCAGCCCCAGCATTTT
TRBV4-2	TRBJ1-1	NA	NA	CASSQDQGIMNTEAFF	TGTGCCAGCAGCCAAGATCAGGGGATCATGAACACTGAAGCTTTCTTT
TRBV5-5	TRBJ1-2	NA	TRBD1	CASSLTGDYGYTF	TGTGCCAGCAGCTTGACAGGGGACTATGGCTACACCTTC
TRBV7-9	TRBJ1-1	NA	TRBD1	CASNRGTGVGNTEAFF	TGTGCCAGCAACCGGGGGACAGGGGTCGGTAACACTGAAGCTTTCTTT
TRBV30	TRBJ2-1	NA	NA	CAWSVSGAGEQFF	TGTGCCTGGAGTGTAAGTGGCGCGGGCGAGCAGTTCTTC
TRBV9	TRBJ2-1	NA	NA	CASSDGQGDHEQFF	TGTGCCAGCAGCGATGGACAAGGGGATCATGAGCAGTTCTTC
TRBV2	TRBJ1-6	NA	TRBD1	CASSRGTTGANSPLHF	TGTGCCAGCAGCCGCGGCACAACAGGGGCAAATTCACCCCTCCACTTT
TRBV25-1	TRBJ1-1	NA	NA	CASSEYIRGVGEAFF	TGTGCCAGCAGTGAATATATTCGGGGTGTGGGTGAAGCTTTCTTT
TRBV28	TRBJ1-1	NA	NA	CASSLSSGTTNTEAFF	TGTGCCAGCAGTTTATCTTCCGGGACAACAAACACTGAAGCTTTCTTT
TRBV10-2	TRBJ2-7	NA	TRBD1	CASATGGRNEQYF	TGCGCCAGTGCAACAGGGGGCCGAAACGAGCAGTACTTC
TRBV28	TRBJ1-1	NA	NA	CASSQGQGIEAFF	TGTGCCAGCAGTCAGGGGCAGGGGATTGAAGCTTTCTTT
TRBV10-3	TRBJ2-7	NA	NA	CAIKGGREYEQYF	TGTGCCATCAAAGGGGGGAGGGAATACGAGCAGTACTTC
TRBV7-6	TRBJ2-2	NA	NA	CASSPRGGVTGELFF	TGTGCCAGCAGCCCCCGGGGCGGGGTTACCGGGGAGCTGTTTTTT
TRBV7-2	TRBJ1-5	NA	NA	CASSLTTGLSNQPQHF	TGTGCCAGCAGCTTGACTACAGGGTTAAGCAATCAGCCCCAGCATTTT
TRBV18	TRBJ2-3	NA	NA	CASSPLSELTDTQYF	TGTGCCAGCTCACCACTTAGCGAGCTCACAGATACGCAGTATTTT
TRBV27	TRBJ2-7	NA	TRBD2	CASSPVGRSGSYEQYF	TGTGCCAGCAGTCCCGTGGGAAGGAGCGGGAGCTACGAGCAGTACTTC
TRBV5-1	TRBJ2-5	NA	TRBD1	CASSLATGARETQYF	TGCGCCAGCAGCTTGGCTACAGGGGCCCGAGAGACCCAGTACTTC
TRBV3-1/TRBV3-2	TRBJ2-3	NA	TRBD2	CASSQDSGGRVTQYF	TGTGCCAGCAGCCAAGATAGCGGGGGGCGAGTTACGCAGTATTTT
TRBV6-5	TRBJ1-6	NA	TRBD1	CASSYSGTGNSPLHF	TGTGCCAGCAGTTACTCGGGGACAGGGAACTCACCCCTCCACTTT
TRBV5-1	TRBJ1-5	NA	TRBD1	CASSSGTDTQPQHF	TGCGCCAGCAGCTCCGGGACAGATACCCAGCCCCAGCATTTT
TRBV10-2	TRBJ1-5	NA	TRBD1	CASSESRGRGPNQPQHF	TGCGCCAGCAGTGAGTCCAGGGGCAGGGGGCCTAATCAGCCCCAGCATTTT
TRBV7-9	TRBJ1-1	few	NA	CASSFTGSGTEAFF	TGTGCCAGCAGCTTTACAGGGAGCGGCACTGAAGCTTTCTTT
TRBV3-1/TRBV3-2	TRBJ2-7	NA	NA	CASSQGRPQYEQYF	TGTGCCAGCAGCCAAGGTCGCCCACAGTACGAGCAGTACTTC
TRBV10-3	TRBJ1-4	NA	TRBD1	CAISGQGANEKLFF	TGTGCCATCAGTGGACAGGGGGCTAATGAAAAACTGTTTTTT
TRBV11-3	TRBJ2-5	NA	NA	CASSLGAQETQYF	TGTGCCAGCAGCTTAGGGGCCCAAGAGACCCAGTACTTC
TRBV5-1	TRBJ2-7	NA	TRBD2	CASSPFTSGGADEQYF	TGCGCCAGCAGCCCATTCACTAGCGGGGGGGCCGACGAGCAGTACTTC
TRBV10-2	TRBJ1-2	NA	NA	CASSEPGQSLVRSYTF	TGCGCCAGCAGTGAGCCCGGACAGTCCTTAGTCCGTAGCTACACCTTC
TRBV15	TRBJ2-7	NA	NA	CATSRDDSYEQYF	TGTGCCACCAGCAGAGACGACAGTTACGAGCAGTACTTC
TRBV10-3	TRBJ2-5	NA	NA	CAISEAEGETQYF	TGTGCCATCAGTGAGGCGGAAGGAGAGACCCAGTACTTC
TRBV28	TRBJ2-5	NA	NA	CASSLYRETQYF	TGTGCCAGCAGTTTATATAGAGAGACCCAGTACTTC